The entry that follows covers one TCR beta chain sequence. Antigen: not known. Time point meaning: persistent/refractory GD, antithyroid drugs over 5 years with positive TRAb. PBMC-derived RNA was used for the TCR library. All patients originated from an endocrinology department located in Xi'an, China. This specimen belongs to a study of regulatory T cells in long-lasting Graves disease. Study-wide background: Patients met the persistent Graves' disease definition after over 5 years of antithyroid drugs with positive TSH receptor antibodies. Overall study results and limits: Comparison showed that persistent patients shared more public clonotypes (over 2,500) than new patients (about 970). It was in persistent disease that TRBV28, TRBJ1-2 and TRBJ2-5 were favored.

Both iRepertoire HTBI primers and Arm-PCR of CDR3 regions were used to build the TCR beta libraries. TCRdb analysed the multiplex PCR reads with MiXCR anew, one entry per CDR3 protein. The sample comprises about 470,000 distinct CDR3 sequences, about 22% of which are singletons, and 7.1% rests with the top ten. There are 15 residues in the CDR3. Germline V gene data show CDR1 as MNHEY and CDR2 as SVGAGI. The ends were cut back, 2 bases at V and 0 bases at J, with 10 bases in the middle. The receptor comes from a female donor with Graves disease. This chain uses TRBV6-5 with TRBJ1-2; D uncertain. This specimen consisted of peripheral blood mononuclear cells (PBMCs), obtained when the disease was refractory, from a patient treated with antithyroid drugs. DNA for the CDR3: TGTGCCAGCAGTTACGCGTCTGGCTCTAACTATGGCTACACCTTC. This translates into CASSYASGSNYGYTF.